The 22 T cell receptor beta chains listed next were all sequenced from one sample in a study of cytomegalovirus exposure and HLA in healthy donors. TCRdb keeps only in-frame clones here, not all; method: immunoSEQ multiplex PCR. The sample contains some 290,000 clones, roughly 88% of which appear only once. Sequenced sample: PBMCs. The receptors originated from a man aged 30 to 39 in good health and CMV-seronegative.

The rearrangement uses TRBV11-3 and TRBJ2-1; D is perhaps TRBD1 (5 bases). Germline CDR1 reads SGHNT; CDR2 reads YENEEA. V lost 1 base and J 6 bases, leaving 7 bases between the germline ends. The CDR3 is 13 amino acids. In DNA, the CDR3 is TGTGCCAGCAGCTTAGGAGACAGCAATGAGCAGTTCTTC. It codes for CASSLGDSNEQFF.

The chain is built from TRBV5-4 and TRBJ1-2; D possibly corresponds to TRBD1 (5 bases). The CDR3 contains 13 residues. V dropped 4 bases and J dropped 4 bases, with 11 bases sitting between them. CDR1 is SGHNT and CDR2 is YYREEE in the germline V gene (reference sequence). The DNA for the CDR3 is TGTGCCAGCAGCCCAGTTACAGGCTATGGCTACACCTTC. Translation: CASSPVTGYGYTF.

The table lists this clone with a count of one. The chain employs TRBV29-1 and TRBJ2-2; perhaps TRBD2 as D (5 bases). The CDR3 has 13 amino acids. Trimming took 5 bases from V and 5 from J, leaving 12 bases between them. CDR1 and CDR2 (germline): SQVTM, ANQGSEA. The CDR3 sequence: CSVSPSGTGELFF. For the CDR3, the DNA is TGCAGCGTTAGCCCTTCGGGGACCGGGGAGCTGTTTTTT.

The J gene is TRBJ1-1, the V gene TRBV19, with D uncertain. The CDR3 contains 14 residues. Germline CDR1 LNHDA, CDR2 SQIVND (reference sequence). V gave up 3 bases and J gave up 0 bases, with 8 bases separating them. CDR3 nucleotide sequence: TGTGCCAGTAGTATTTTCGGGATGAACACTGAAGCTTTCTTT. As protein: CASSIFGMNTEAFF.

This chain joins TRBV7-2 and TRBJ2-5; the match to TRBD1 covers 12 bases. The V segment lost 4 bases and the J segment 5 bases; nucleotides outside the gene matches: 11. Germline V gives CDR1 SGHTA, CDR2 FQGNSA. This CDR3 has 17 residues. The CDR3 DNA reads as TGTGCCAGCAGCTGGCGACCGGGACAGGGGGCGTCGGAGACCCAGTACTTC. It codes for CASSWRPGQGASETQYF.

This clone was seen once. The chain carries TRBV19 and TRBJ1-2; tentatively, D is TRBD1 (6 bases). The CDR3 loop spans 14 amino acids. Germline V gene lookup returns CDR1 LNHDA and CDR2 SQIVND (reference sequence). V dropped 7 bases and J dropped 4 bases, with 16 bases sitting between them. CDR3 nucleotide sequence: TGTGCCAGTAATCCACAGGGTCCAGGCTATGGCTACACCTTC. This codes for CASNPQGPGYGYTF.

As DNA, the CDR3 is TGTGCCAGCAGGCGGGACAGTTATAATTCACCCCTCCACTTT. Encoded protein: CASRRDSYNSPLHF. V usage is TRBV6-1 and J usage is TRBJ1-6, with 7 bases fitting TRBD1. The length of the CDR3 is 14 residues. Germline CDR1 and CDR2: MNHNS and SASEGT. J gave up 4 bases and V 6 bases, and 3 bases lay outside the gene matches.

A few counts support this clone. The CDR3 nucleotides read TGTGCCAGCACTGACGGGACAGGGACTGAAGCTTTCTTT. This translates into CASTDGTGTEAFF. The chain couples TRBV7-9 to TRBJ1-1, with 9 nucleotides matching TRBD1. V lost 7 bases and J lost 5; bases outside the gene matches: 5. This CDR3 is 13 amino acids long. Germline CDR1 SEHNR, CDR2 FQNEAQ (reference sequence). Combining the CDR3 with reference TRBV7-9 and TRBJ1-1 gives the whole variable domain DTGVSQNPRHKITKRGQNVTFRCDPISEHNRLYWYRQTLGQGPEFLTYFQNEAQLEKSRLLSDRFSAERPKGSFSTLEIQRTEQGDSAMYLCASTDGTGTEAFFGQGTRLTVV.

This chain connects TRBV7-9 to TRBJ2-7; D gene uncertain. CDR1 is SEHNR, CDR2 FQNEAQ, per germline (reference sequence). The CDR3 sequence is 15 residues long. V was cut by 5 bases and J by 2 bases, with 16 bases left in between. CDR3 in amino acids: CASSPGRGPPYEQYF. CDR3 nucleotides: TGTGCCAGCAGCCCAGGTCGTGGGCCTCCCTACGAGCAGTACTTC.

The chain uses TRBV6-5 and TRBJ2-7; 8 bases agree with TRBD1. Germline V CDR1 and CDR2: MNHEY, SVGAGI. This CDR3 comprises 13 residues. Unmatched junction bases numbered 6, after V lost 6 bases and J lost 5 bases. The CDR3 is CASRRTGSHEQYF. The CDR3 region has the DNA TGTGCCAGCAGGAGGACAGGGTCGCACGAGCAGTACTTC.

The chain combines TRBV5-1 with TRBJ1-2, with TRBD1 as a possible D gene (5 bases). Trimming took 0 bases from V and 4 from J, leaving 13 bases between them. Germline V gene sequence: CDR1 SGHRS, CDR2 YFSETQ. The CDR3 contains 15 residues. The CDR3 nucleotides read TGCGCCAGCAGCTTGGCAGCGGGGGGAGCCTATGGCTACACCTTC. Protein product: CASSLAAGGAYGYTF.

The rearrangement links TRBV9 to TRBJ2-3; weak D call: TRBD2 (7 bases). Trimming removed 6 bases at V and 2 bases at J, with 16 bases between. CDR1 and CDR2 (germline): SGDLS, YYNGEE. CDR3 length: 15 residues. The CDR3, as DNA: TGTGCCAGCACCACGGGGGGCCCCCCCACAGATACGCAGTATTTT. Protein product: CASTTGGPPTDTQYF.

The genes are TRBV9 and TRBJ2-2; the match to TRBD2 covers 12 bases. CDR3 length equals 17 residues. J gave up 5 bases and V 5 bases, and 10 bases lay outside the gene matches. Germline V gene data show CDR1 as SGDLS and CDR2 as YYNGEE. CDR3: CASSLRLAGVRTGELFF. In nucleotides, the CDR3 is TGTGCCAGCAGTCTTAGACTAGCGGGGGTACGAACCGGGGAGCTGTTTTTT.

V gene TRBV9 combines with J gene TRBJ2-7; 10 bases match TRBD2. This CDR3 has 15 residues. CDR1 is SGDLS and CDR2 is YYNGEE in the germline V gene. With 3 bases clipped from V and 0 bases from J, the junction kept 3 bases outside the gene matches. CDR3 sequence (DNA): TGTGCCAGCAGCGGTAGCGGGGGGCTCTCCTACGAGCAGTACTTC. It is translated as CASSGSGGLSYEQYF.

The chain couples TRBV15 to TRBJ1-6, with 9 positions matching TRBD1. CDR3 size: 14 residues. V shed 3 bases and J 8 bases; nucleotides not matched to a gene: 2. Germline loops: CDR1 LNHNV, CDR2 YYDKDF (reference sequence). The CDR3, as DNA: TGTGCCACCAGCAGCCGGACAGGGGATTCACCCCTCCACTTT. Encoded protein: CATSSRTGDSPLHF.

The gene calls are TRBV6-5 and TRBJ2-7; 9 positions match TRBD1. Germline-derived CDR1 and CDR2 are MNHEY and SVGAGI. The length of the CDR3 is 15 residues. Trimming took 5 bases from V and 1 from J; bases not matched to a gene: 6. CDR3 bases: TGTGCCAGCAGTGTCGGGACAGGGTATTCCTACGAGCAGTACTTC. Residues: CASSVGTGYSYEQYF.

The chain couples TRBV19 to TRBJ1-2; the D is unclear. Looked up from germline, CDR1 is LNHDA and CDR2 is SQIVND (reference sequence). Trimming took 3 bases from V and 4 from J, leaving 12 bases between them. CDR3 length equals 14 residues. CDR3 nucleotides: TGTGCCAGTAGTATCCCCCTTTTAGCCTATGGCTACACCTTC. Its translation is CASSIPLLAYGYTF.

The chain links TRBV27 to TRBJ1-5, with TRBD1 as a possible D gene (6 bases). Germline values: CDR1 MNHEY, CDR2 SMNVEV (reference sequence). The CDR3 contains 13 residues. The ends were cut back, 5 bases at V and 7 bases at J, with 12 bases in the middle. CDR3 region: CASSIDRFQPQHF. In nucleotides, the CDR3 is TGTGCCAGCAGTATTGACAGGTTCCAGCCCCAGCATTTT.

J is TRBJ1-1 and V is TRBV27, with 8 bases identical to TRBD1. The CDR3 totals 15 residues. Germline V lookup: CDR1 MNHEY, CDR2 SMNVEV (reference sequence). With 6 bases clipped from V and 0 bases from J, the junction kept 6 bases outside the gene matches. The CDR3 sequence: CASRPVQGVNTEAFF. CDR3 coding DNA: TGTGCCAGCAGACCCGTACAGGGGGTGAACACTGAAGCTTTCTTT.

V is TRBV6-5 and J is TRBJ2-1; D might be TRBD2 (5 bases). The CDR3 consists of 15 residues. V was pared by 6 bases and J by 8 bases, with 20 bases between. CDR1 is MNHEY and CDR2 is SVGAGI in the germline V gene. DNA of the CDR3: TGTGCCAGCAGGAGAGGGAGCCGGGAACTGGATGAGCAGTTCTTC. Protein sequence: CASRRGSRELDEQFF.

This clone was counted only a few times. The chain recombines TRBV5-5 with TRBJ1-5, with 11 positions matching TRBD1. From germline, CDR1 is SGHKS and CDR2 YYEKEE (reference sequence). V trimming: 1 base; J trimming: 7 bases; junction bases outside the gene matches: 7. The CDR3 contains 16 residues. CDR3 coding DNA: TGTGCCAGCAGCTTGAGGACAGGGGGCCCGAGACAGCCCCAGCATTTT. Encoded protein: CASSLRTGGPRQPQHF.

This chain joins TRBV5-6 and TRBJ1-1; D remains unclear. V lost 7 bases and J lost 6, with 16 bases in between. Germline loops: CDR1 SGHDT, CDR2 YYEEEE. The CDR3 has 13 amino acids. CDR3 DNA: TGTGCCAGCCAGGCAGGACTCGGGGCTGAAGCTTTCTTT. This translates into CASQAGLGAEAFF.